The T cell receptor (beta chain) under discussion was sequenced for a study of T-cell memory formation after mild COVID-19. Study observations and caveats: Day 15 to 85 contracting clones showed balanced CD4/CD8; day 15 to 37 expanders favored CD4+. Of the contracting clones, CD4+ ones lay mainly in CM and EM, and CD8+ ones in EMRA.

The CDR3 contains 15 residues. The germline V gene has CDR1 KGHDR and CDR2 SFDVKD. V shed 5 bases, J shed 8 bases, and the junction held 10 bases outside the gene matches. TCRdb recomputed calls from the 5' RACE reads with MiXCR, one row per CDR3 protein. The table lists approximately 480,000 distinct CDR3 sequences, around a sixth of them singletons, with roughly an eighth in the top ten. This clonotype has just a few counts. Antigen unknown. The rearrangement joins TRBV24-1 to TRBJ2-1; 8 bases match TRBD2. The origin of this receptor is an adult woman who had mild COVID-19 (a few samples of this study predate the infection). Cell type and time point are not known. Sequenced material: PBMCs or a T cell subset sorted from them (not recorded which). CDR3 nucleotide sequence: TGTGCCACCAGTGCGGTGAGCGGGAGTGGCGATGAGCAGTTCTTC. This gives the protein CATSAVSGSGDEQFF.